Following are 26 T cell receptor beta chains from one sample sequenced in a study of cytomegalovirus exposure and HLA in healthy donors (dated by TCRdb to the late 2010s). The receptor library was made with the immunoSEQ multiplex PCR assay. A mixture of 60 forward primers for TCR Vbeta segments and 13 reverse primers for TCR Jbeta segments was used in the multiplex PCR. TCRdb holds this immuneACCESS table with in-frame rearrangements only. Some clones are missing; in checked studies, unresolved V genes explain under half, and the rest has no known cause. Counted in this sample were roughly 190,000 clones; roughly 87% of them appeared once. The ten top clones hold under 1.2% of the sample. What was sequenced was PBMCs. All receptors derive from a boy aged 2 to 10 in good health and CMV-seronegative.

This clone was observed a few times. This sequence joins TRBV6-6 and TRBJ1-1; 11 bases line up with TRBD1. J lost 2 bases, V lost 4 bases, and 0 bases had no gene match. The CDR3 totals 14 residues. CDR1 MNHNY and CDR2 SVGAGI come from the germline V gene (reference sequence). The CDR3 DNA reads as TGTGCCAGCAGTTGGACAGGGGGCAACACTGAAGCTTTCTTT. Translation: CASSWTGGNTEAFF.

The chain is built from TRBV6-1 and TRBJ1-1, with D possibly matching TRBD1 (6 bases). This CDR3 contains 15 residues. Germline V gene sequence: CDR1 MNHNS, CDR2 SASEGT. Deletions cut 1 base from V and 3 bases from J, with 12 bases between. The CDR3 here is CASSEGGRGDTEAFF. In DNA, the CDR3 is TGTGCCAGCAGTGAAGGGGGCAGGGGTGACACTGAAGCTTTCTTT.

In this sample, this clone turned up a few times. This chain uses TRBV4-1 with TRBJ1-1; 7 nucleotides align to TRBD1. CDR3 size: 17 residues. The V and J ends lost 1 base and 11 bases, in that order; junction bases with no gene match: 19. Per germline, CDR1 MGHRA and CDR2 YSYEKL. CDR3 protein: CASSQVTQGVGGSEAFF. In nucleotides, the CDR3 is TGCGCCAGCAGCCAAGTGACCCAGGGGGTGGGGGGCAGCGAGGCTTTCTTT.

The chain uses TRBV2 and TRBJ2-7; unclear D gene. This CDR3 spans 14 amino acids. Trimming shortened V by 3 bases and J by 0 bases, and 9 bases separated the two germline ends. Per the germline V gene, CDR1 is SNHLY and CDR2 is FYNNEI. DNA for the CDR3: TGTGCCAGCAGTGACTACAGAATCTCCTACGAGCAGTACTTC. This encodes CASSDYRISYEQYF.

The chain recombines TRBV28 with TRBJ2-1; 10 positions match TRBD2. V lost 3 bases to trimming and J lost 9 bases; unmatched junction nucleotides: 8. This CDR3 is 15 amino acids long. Germline V gene sequence: CDR1 MDHEN, CDR2 SYDVKM. The CDR3 DNA reads TGTGCCAGCAGTTTGGGGGGACTAGCGAAAGGTGAGCAGTTCTTC. Protein sequence: CASSLGGLAKGEQFF.

This clone was counted only a few times. The chain employs TRBV5-6 and TRBJ2-1; 12 bases agree with TRBD2. The junction had 9 bases not matched to a gene; V was cut back by 3 bases and J by 8 bases. The CDR3 consists of 16 residues. Germline V CDR1 and CDR2: SGHDT, YYEEEE. CDR3 loop: CASSSSSGRAPDEQFF. Here the CDR3 DNA reads TGTGCCAGCAGCTCGTCTAGCGGGAGGGCCCCAGATGAGCAGTTCTTC.

This clone was counted between two and nine times. The chain is built from TRBV27 and TRBJ2-5, with 8 positions matching TRBD2. The DNA end favors TRBJ2-7, so the J call may be wrong. The CDR3 extends over 15 amino acids. The V gene's germline CDR1 is MNHEY and CDR2 SMNVEV (reference sequence). For the CDR3, the DNA is TGTGCCAGCAGTTTTACTCGCGGGAGGACCTACGAGCAGTACTTC. Translating it yields CASSFTRGRTYEQYF.

The chain joins TRBV6-1 to TRBJ1-1; TRBD1 is a possible D gene (5 bases). The V end lost 6 bases, the J end lost 1 base, and 9 bases lay between the germline ends. Germline-derived CDR1 and CDR2 are MNHNS and SASEGT. The CDR3 has 13 amino acids. CDR3 region: CASRGRGNTEAFF. The CDR3 coding sequence is TGTGCCAGCAGGGGGCGAGGGAACACTGAAGCTTTCTTT.

The rearrangement uses TRBV28 and TRBJ2-5, with D unresolved. The end of the DNA fits TRBJ2-7 better, so the J call may be wrong. Germline V gene data show CDR1 as MDHEN and CDR2 as SYDVKM. The CDR3 contains 13 residues. This chain's CDR3 is CASSPNPYYEQYF. The CDR3 DNA is TGTGCCAGCAGTCCCAACCCTTACTACGAGCAGTACTTC.

The CDR3 DNA follows: TGTGCCAGCAGTGACATGGTCCCCCTTCCCCCAGGGGGTACTGAAGCTTTCTTT. Translated, it gives CASSDMVPLPPGGTEAFF. This sequence joins TRBV6-4 and TRBJ1-1; 7 nucleotides align to TRBD1. Germline trimming cut 2 bases from V and 5 bases from J; bases unmatched to any gene: 17. The germline V gene encodes CDR1 MRHNA and CDR2 SNTAGT. The CDR3 has 18 residues.

The chain couples TRBV28 to TRBJ2-7, with D possibly matching TRBD1 (6 bases). Germline CDR1 and CDR2: MDHEN and SYDVKM. V lost 5 bases and J 7 bases, leaving 24 bases between the germline ends. The CDR3 has 16 residues. The CDR3 bases are TGTGCCAGCAGTGGGGGCTCCGCGACTGTTGCTTGGGAGCAGTACTTC. Translating gives CASSGGSATVAWEQYF.

This clone was recorded once. In DNA form, the CDR3 reads TGTGCCAGCAGTAACCGGTTTAGCGGGATGAACTACAATGAGCAGTTCTTC. Protein sequence: CASSNRFSGMNYNEQFF. The V call is TRBV27, the J call TRBJ2-1; 8 bases agree with TRBD2. V lost 5 bases, J lost 3 bases, and 12 bases stayed unmatched. The CDR3 is made up of 17 amino acids. CDR1 is MNHEY, CDR2 SMNVEV, per germline (reference sequence).

The V and J genes are TRBV5-1 and TRBJ1-1, with 12 bases aligning to TRBD1. Germline CDR1 is SGHRS and CDR2 is YFSETQ. The CDR3 totals 18 residues. The ends lost 0 bases at V and 4 bases at J; junction bases unmatched: 10. The CDR3 reads CASSLGDRGQWGSTEAFF. In DNA form, the CDR3 reads TGCGCCAGCAGCTTGGGGGACAGGGGGCAGTGGGGATCCACTGAAGCTTTCTTT. Variable domain in full (rest from reference TRBV5-1 and TRBJ1-1): KAGVTQTPRYLIKTRGQQVTLSCSPISGHRSVSWYQQTPGQGLQFLFEYFSETQRNKGNFPGRFSGRQFSNSRSEMNVSTLELGDSALYLCASSLGDRGQWGSTEAFFGQGTRLTVV.

V usage is TRBV7-2 and J usage is TRBJ2-1; the match to TRBD1 covers 9 bases. This CDR3 is 17 amino acids long. Germline V gene sequence: CDR1 SGHTA, CDR2 FQGNSA. V gave up 4 bases and J gave up 12 bases; unmatched junction bases: 19. The DNA for the CDR3 is TGTGCCAGCAGCTCCGAACTGGGGGGACAGGGAGGGAGGTGGCAGTTCTTC. It specifies CASSSELGGQGGRWQFF.

The rearrangement joins TRBV9 to TRBJ1-1, with unresolved D. The CDR3 is made up of 13 amino acids. The germline V gene has CDR1 SGDLS and CDR2 YYNGEE. Trimming removed 0 bases from V and 5 bases from J, with 8 bases in between. The CDR3 is CASSVVATTEAFF. The DNA for the CDR3 is TGTGCCAGCAGCGTAGTGGCCACGACTGAAGCTTTCTTT.

CDR3 region: CSGTWGPDTQYF. The CDR3 DNA reads as TGCAGCGGGACCTGGGGGCCAGATACGCAGTATTTT. V usage is TRBV29-1 and J usage is TRBJ2-3; TRBD1 might be the D (6 bases). The CDR3 spans 12 residues. The germline V gene has CDR1 SQVTM and CDR2 ANQGSEA. Deletions cut 7 bases from V and 4 bases from J, with 12 bases between.

The chain has TRBV5-1 and TRBJ1-1; TRBD1 is a possible D gene (5 bases). The CDR3 has 13 residues. The V and J ends lost 3 bases and 6 bases respectively, with 12 bases between them. Germline-derived CDR1 and CDR2 are SGHRS and YFSETQ. The CDR3 nucleotides read TGCGCCAGCAGCTCGGGGGGGTCCCCTGAAGCTTTCTTT. The encoded protein is CASSSGGSPEAFF.

The chain has TRBV15 and TRBJ2-7; D is perhaps TRBD1 (6 bases). The CDR3 runs 15 residues. Germline assignment: CDR1 LNHNV and CDR2 YYDKDF (reference sequence). Trimming removed 0 bases from V and 6 bases from J, with 15 bases in between. The CDR3: CATSRDPQGWSEQYF. The CDR3, as DNA: TGTGCCACCAGCAGAGATCCGCAGGGGTGGTCCGAGCAGTACTTC.

This clone showed up just a few times. The V and J genes are TRBV2 and TRBJ1-1, with 7 bases lining up with TRBD1. Trimming took 9 bases from V and 2 from J; bases not matched to a gene: 6. There are 13 residues in the CDR3. The germline gives CDR1 SNHLY, CDR2 FYNNEI. CDR3 loop: CASWYRGNTEAFF. Here the CDR3 DNA reads TGTGCCAGTTGGTACAGGGGCAACACTGAAGCTTTCTTT.

The sample holds a few counts of this clone. This chain joins TRBV28 and TRBJ1-1, with TRBD1 identical over 8 bases. CDR1 MDHEN and CDR2 SYDVKM come from the germline V gene. This CDR3 comprises 14 residues. J gave up 4 bases and V 11 bases, and 12 bases lay outside the gene matches. The CDR3 DNA reads as TGTGCCGGATCTCCGACAGGGGAGATCACTGAAGCTTTCTTT. Protein: CAGSPTGEITEAFF.

This clone was seen a few times. The rearrangement links TRBV7-6 to TRBJ1-1; D remains unclear. Germline V CDR1 and CDR2: SGHVS, FNYEAQ. The CDR3 runs 12 residues. V lost 5 bases and J lost 7, with 11 bases in between. CDR3 coding DNA: TGTGCCAGCAGCCCCGGAACAGATGAAGCTTTCTTT. This encodes CASSPGTDEAFF.

The V gene is TRBV7-9, the J gene TRBJ1-2, with a tentative D call TRBD1 (6 bases). The V gene lost 1 base and the J gene lost 4 bases, with 13 bases spanning the gap. Germline values: CDR1 SEHNR, CDR2 FQNEAQ (reference sequence). The CDR3 loop spans 15 amino acids. The CDR3 DNA is TGTGCCAGCAGCTTAGGTAGAGGGGGTGGCTATGGCTACACCTTC. Protein product: CASSLGRGGGYGYTF.

The chain has TRBV18 and TRBJ2-7; no reliable D call. This CDR3 region has 14 residues. The V end lost 4 bases, the J end lost 0 bases, and 10 bases lay between the germline ends. The V gene's germline CDR1 is KGHSH and CDR2 LQKENI. Here the CDR3 reads CASSRTPISYEQYF. The DNA for the CDR3 is TGTGCCAGCTCACGAACTCCGATCTCCTACGAGCAGTACTTC.

The chain is built from TRBV14 and TRBJ1-2; TRBD1 aligns across 10 bases. This CDR3 spans 14 amino acids. Germline V gene data show CDR1 as SGHDN and CDR2 as FVKESK. The V segment lost 3 bases and the J segment 7 bases; nucleotides outside the gene matches: 5. In nucleotides, the CDR3 is TGTGCCAGCAGCCAGGACAGGGGGGGAACTGGCTACACCTTC. Its protein is CASSQDRGGTGYTF.

This clone was detected only a few times. The chain links TRBV5-4 to TRBJ1-2; 10 bases fit TRBD1. V dropped 5 bases and J dropped 4; count of bases not matched to a gene: 5. Germline assignment: CDR1 SGHNT and CDR2 YYREEE (reference sequence). This CDR3 has 14 amino acids. Here the CDR3 DNA reads TGTGCCAGCAGTAGGACAGGGGGTTCCTATGGCTACACCTTC. This codes for CASSRTGGSYGYTF.

The chain employs TRBV6-1 and TRBJ2-7, with D hard to call. Germline V gene sequence: CDR1 MNHNS, CDR2 SASEGT. The CDR3 runs 13 residues. V was clipped by 5 bases and J by 1 base, with 9 bases between them. The chain's CDR3 is CASSNSLSYEQYF. The CDR3 DNA sequence: TGTGCCAGCAGTAACAGTCTTTCCTACGAGCAGTACTTC.